The rows below give T cell receptor beta chains drawn from one sample of a study of vaccination effects on CD4 cells after COVID-19. Their recognized antigens are unknown. Using immunoSEQ multiplex PCR, the repertoire was profiled, and TCRdb retains in-frame clones only, with some absent. The repertoire holds tens of thousands of clones, with under 70% as singletons. The sample here was CD4+ T cells from PBMCs cultured with HCoV-OC43 spike peptides, taken before COVID-19 vaccination. These receptors were collected from a human donor who received a COVID-19 vaccine. CDR3s include the opening cysteine and the closing phenylalanine or tryptophan. Each record gives: D gene, J gene, clone size, V gene, CDR3 DNA, CDR3 protein. The D gene is left open where the match is weak. Size values are once, few and many counts, or a class for expanded clones, and some rows have none.

>NA|TRBJ2-3|NA|TRBV6-1
TGTGCCAGCAGTGATACGGGGGCATCCACAGATACGCAGTATTTT
CASSDTGASTDTQYF
>NA|TRBJ2-2|NA|TRBV2
TGTGCCAGCACCAGGGGGGCTAGAACTACCGGGGAGCTGTTTTTT
CASTRGARTTGELFF
>NA|TRBJ2-3|once|TRBV4-3
TGCGCCAGCAGCCAACTGTCCCATCCGGGAACAGATACGCAGTATTTT
CASSQLSHPGTDTQYF
>NA|TRBJ1-3|NA|TRBV7-6
TGTGCCAGCAGCCCAGGGTCAGGGACTGGAAACACCATATATTTT
CASSPGSGTGNTIYF
>NA|TRBJ2-3|NA|TRBV7-9
TGTGCCAGCAGCTTAGCGGGAGCGGTGGCAGATACGCAGTATTTT
CASSLAGAVADTQYF
>NA|TRBJ2-3|once|TRBV7-3
TGTGCCAGCTCCCCCGGGACCCCAGGAGATACGCAGTATTTT
CASSPGTPGDTQYF
>TRBD1|TRBJ1-1|NA|TRBV30
TGTGCCTGCCGAGTTCCGGGACAGGGGCCTGAAGCTTTCTTT
CACRVPGQGPEAFF
>NA|TRBJ2-5|NA|TRBV7-2
TGTGCCAGCAGCTTAATGGAGACCCAGTACTTC
CASSLMETQYF
>NA|TRBJ1-5|NA|TRBV2
TGTGCCAGCAGTCCCGAGACAGGAGGGTCCCAGCATTTT
CASSPETGGSQHF
>NA|TRBJ1-5|NA|TRBV18
TGTGCCAGCTCACCTACCGGGAGGGCGGGCCAGCCCCAGCATTTT
CASSPTGRAGQPQHF
>NA|TRBJ1-1|NA|TRBV12-3/TRBV12-4
TGTGCCAGCAGTGCCCACTTGAACACTGAAGCTTTCTTT
CASSAHLNTEAFF
>NA|TRBJ2-7|NA|TRBV2
TGTGCCAGCTCCCGGTCCCCCTACGAGCAGTACTTC
CASSRSPYEQYF
>NA|TRBJ1-2|few|TRBV7-7
TGTGCTAGCAGCTTTAGAACCCCTTACTATGGCTACACCTTC
CASSFRTPYYGYTF
>TRBD2|TRBJ2-3|few|TRBV5-4
TGTGCCAGCAGCTTGGGCGCGGGGGGGCCTAGCACAGATACGCAGTATTTT
CASSLGAGGPSTDTQYF
>NA|TRBJ2-7|NA|TRBV5-1
TGCGCCAGCAGCTGGGGCCAAGAGGGACACGAGCAGTACTTC
CASSWGQEGHEQYF
>TRBD1|TRBJ1-1|NA|TRBV20-1
TGCAGTGCTAGTAGGCAGGGGGGAAACACTGAAGCTTTCTTT
CSASRQGGNTEAFF
>TRBD1|TRBJ1-2|few|TRBV27
TGTGCCAGCACCGACAGGGGAAGTGGTTATGGCTACACCTTC
CASTDRGSGYGYTF
>NA|TRBJ2-7|few|TRBV5-1
TGCGCCAGCAGCTTGGTTCCAGGTACCTACGAGCAGTACTTC
CASSLVPGTYEQYF
>NA|TRBJ1-2|NA|TRBV4-1
TGCGCCAGCAGCCACCTTAATACGGGGGGGGCCGGGAATGGCTACACCTTC
CASSHLNTGGAGNGYTF
>NA|TRBJ1-6|few|TRBV5-1
TGCGCCAGCAGCTATGGACAGTCGGATTCACCCCTCCACTTT
CASSYGQSDSPLHF
>TRBD1|TRBJ1-4|NA|TRBV30
TGTGCCTGGAGTGTTGGGACGACAGGGTTTTATAGAGAAAAACTGTTTTTT
CAWSVGTTGFYREKLFF
>TRBD2|TRBJ2-7|NA|TRBV3-1/TRBV3-2
TGTGCCAGCAGCCAAGCATCCGGGCGGGGGGCCTCCTACGAGCAGTACTTC
CASSQASGRGASYEQYF
>TRBD1|TRBJ1-6|few|TRBV28
TGTGCCAGCAAATTACCGGGACAGGGGGCCCCGAATTCACCCCTCCACTTT
CASKLPGQGAPNSPLHF
>TRBD2|TRBJ2-2|NA|TRBV5-1
TGCGCCAGCAGCGTGAGCGGGGGGGCCCCCGGGGAGCTGTTTTTT
CASSVSGGAPGELFF